Listed here is a single T cell receptor beta chain. Clones were read by immunoSEQ multiplex PCR, and TCRdb kept only the in-frame ones, dropping some. This sample yields 150,000 to 200,000 clones, of which 78% are seen a single time; about 15% belongs to the top ten. These data originate in a study of blood T cell repertoires in COVID-19. On the study more broadly: The study drew acute and convalescent COVID-19 samples from the United States, Italy and Spain.

The V gene's germline CDR1 is SGHAT and CDR2 FQNNGV. Trimming left V 5 bases short and J 3 bases short, with 11 bases between. The CDR3 extends over 15 amino acids. Sequenced input: peripheral blood. The clonotype was recovered from a woman aged 80 or older with acute or convalescent COVID-19. The chain is built from TRBV11-2 and TRBJ1-6; no definite D call. The CDR3 here is CASSPGIYYNSPLHF. CDR3 nucleotides: TGTGCCAGCAGCCCGGGAATATACTATAATTCACCCCTCCACTTT.